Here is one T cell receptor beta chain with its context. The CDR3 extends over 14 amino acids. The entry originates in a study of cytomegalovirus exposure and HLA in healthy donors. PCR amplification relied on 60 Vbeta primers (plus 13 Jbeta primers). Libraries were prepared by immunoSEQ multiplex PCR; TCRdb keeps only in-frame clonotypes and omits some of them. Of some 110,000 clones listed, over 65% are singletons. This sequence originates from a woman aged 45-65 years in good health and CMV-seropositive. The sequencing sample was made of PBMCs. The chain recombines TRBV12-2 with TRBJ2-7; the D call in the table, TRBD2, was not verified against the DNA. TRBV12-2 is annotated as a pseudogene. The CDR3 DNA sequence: TGTGCAAGTCCCGCTAGGAACTACGCCTACGAGCAGTACTTC. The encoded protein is CASPARNYAYEQYF.